These 6 T cell receptor beta chains share one sample of origin, sequenced in a study of vaccination and CD4 T cells after COVID-19. Sample treatment: roughly 10-day PBMC culture with coronavirus spike peptide pools or control peptides (ViraFEST assay). Prior to the COVID-19 pandemic (2011-2018), the unexposed donor's CD4+ T cells were collected. An Oncomine TCR Beta short-read assay was used to sequence the DNA from cultured CD4+ T cells. Genomic DNA from cultured CD4+ T cells was extracted. Each CDR3 protein is one row after TCRdb ran MiXCR on the PCR reads. The sample holds roughly 9,100 distinct CDR3 sequences, 30% to 45% seen once. Their antigens are not known. The material sequenced was CD4+ T cells from blood, cultured in vitro. The receptors were sampled from a human donor in good health.

V and J are TRBV6-1 and TRBJ2-7; no definite D call. There are 15 residues in the CDR3. V was cut by 5 bases and J by 3 bases, with 17 bases left in between. The germline CDR1 and CDR2 sequences are MNHNS and SASEGT. For the CDR3, the DNA is TGTGCCAGCAGTCAAAAAAGTAATTCACACTACGAGCAGTACTTC. Translated, it gives CASSQKSNSHYEQYF.

This clonotype showed up just a few times. This chain's CDR3 is CSVEERVSGEETQYF. The CDR3 bases are TGCAGCGTTGAAGAAAGGGTCTCGGGGGAGGAGACCCAGTACTTC. V and J are TRBV29-1 and TRBJ2-5, with D tentatively TRBD2 (6 bases). The germline V gene has CDR1 SQVTM and CDR2 ANQGSEA. Trimming left V 0 bases short and J 5 bases short, with 16 bases between. This CDR3 is 15 amino acids long.

The chain links TRBV25-1 to TRBJ1-1; 9 nucleotides match TRBD1. The junction had 13 bases not matched to a gene; V was cut back by 6 bases and J by 5 bases. Germline values: CDR1 MGHDK, CDR2 SYGVNS. The CDR3 runs 16 residues. Here the CDR3 DNA reads TGTGCCAGCAGGGACACAGGGGGCTTGAGCGGAACTGAAGCTTTCTTT. Translating it yields CASRDTGGLSGTEAFF.

This chain connects TRBV6-2 or TRBV6-3 to TRBJ2-1, with D perhaps matching TRBD2 (6 bases). V was trimmed by 5 bases and J by 7 bases, leaving 21 bases between them. Germline CDR1 is MNHEY and CDR2 is SVGEGT. This CDR3 has 16 amino acids. CDR3 coding DNA: TGTGCCAGCAGTCCCGGGACTCCCCGGGGTTGGAATGAGCAGTTCTTC. Translated, it gives CASSPGTPRGWNEQFF.

This chain joins TRBV7-2 and TRBJ1-2, with D possibly being TRBD1 (5 bases). This CDR3 has 14 amino acids. Trimming shortened V by 3 bases and J by 0 bases, and 8 bases separated the two germline ends. Looked up from germline, CDR1 is SGHTA and CDR2 is FQGNSA. The CDR3 protein is CASSLGTANYGYTF. The CDR3 nucleotides read TGTGCCAGCAGCTTGGGGACCGCTAACTATGGCTACACCTTC. The whole variable domain, filled in from reference TRBV7-2 and TRBJ1-2, reads GAGVSQSPSNKVTEKGKDVELRCDPISGHTALYWYRQSLGQGLEFLIYFQGNSAPDKSGLPSDRFSAERTGGSVSTLTIQRTQQEDSAVYLCASSLGTANYGYTFGSGTRLTVV.

This clonotype appeared a single time. The rearrangement links TRBV7-2 to TRBJ2-7; D is perhaps TRBD1 or TRBD2 (5 bases each). The CDR3 is made up of 12 amino acids. Germline lookup yields CDR1 SGHTA and CDR2 FQGNSA. V shed 3 bases and J shed 6 bases, with 9 bases lying between them. The CDR3 spells CASSLGPSEQYF. The DNA for the CDR3 is TGTGCCAGCAGCTTGGGACCGAGCGAGCAGTACTTC.